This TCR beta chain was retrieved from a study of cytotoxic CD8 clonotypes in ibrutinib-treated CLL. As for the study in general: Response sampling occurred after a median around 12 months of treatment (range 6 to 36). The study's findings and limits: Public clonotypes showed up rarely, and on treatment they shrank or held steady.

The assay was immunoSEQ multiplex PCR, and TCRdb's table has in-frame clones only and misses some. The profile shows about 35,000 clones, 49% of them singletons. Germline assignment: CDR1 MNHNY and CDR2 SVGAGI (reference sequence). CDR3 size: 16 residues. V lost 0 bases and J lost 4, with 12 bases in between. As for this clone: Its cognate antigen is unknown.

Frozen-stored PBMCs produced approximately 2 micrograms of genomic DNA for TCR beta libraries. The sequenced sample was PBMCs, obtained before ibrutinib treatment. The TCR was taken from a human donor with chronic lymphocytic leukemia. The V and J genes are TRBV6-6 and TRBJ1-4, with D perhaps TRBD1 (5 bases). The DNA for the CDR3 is TGTGCCAGCAGTTACTCCCCGACAGTACGTAATGAAAAACTGTTTTTT. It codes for CASSYSPTVRNEKLFF.